These 9 T cell receptor beta chains came from one sample sequenced in a study of T cell repertoires in cytomegalovirus infection (dated by TCRdb to the late 2010s). Sequencing was carried out with an Illumina HiSeq 1500. TCRdb reran the public reads through fastp at Q25 and MiXCR, keeping productive beta chains. Rows with a matching CDR3 protein are joined into one entry that keeps the most common DNA and genes. This sample has 110,000 to 150,000 distinct CDR3 sequences in its table, and more than 30% of those were observed once. Together, the top ten hold about 50% of the sample. The treatment or condition tag for this specimen amounts to: in vitro stimulation with specific CMV peptide epitopes to enrich CMV-specific T cells. Their antigens are not known. Sequences were derived from CD8+ T cells from cultured PBMCs, sampled from culture after CMV antigen stimulation. The receptor source for this set is a human donor in good health (CMV status not recorded). Some clones in this sample may be carry-over from other donors' samples.

This clonotype has only a few counts. This CDR3 reads CASSLPATDTQYF. CDR3 DNA: TGTGCCAGCAGTCTACCCGCCACAGATACGCAGTATTTT. The chain employs TRBV6-1 and TRBJ2-3, with D hard to call. This CDR3 comprises 13 residues. V was clipped by 5 bases and J by 2 bases, with 8 bases between them. The germline V gene encodes CDR1 MNHNS and CDR2 SASEGT.

The V call is TRBV7-8, the J call TRBJ1-1; a weak D match, TRBD1 (5 bases). Trimming removed 2 bases at V and 0 bases at J, with 22 bases between. CDR3 length equals 19 residues. The germline gives CDR1 SGHVS, CDR2 FQNEAQ. CDR3 bases: TGTGCCAGCAGCTTAAAGGCCCCCGGTTGGGACTACCTGAACACTGAAGCTTTCTTT. Translating it yields CASSLKAPGWDYLNTEAFF.

This chain links TRBV7-2 with TRBJ2-1, with TRBD2 matching over 8 bases. From germline, CDR1 is SGHTA and CDR2 FQGNSA. J was trimmed by 10 bases and V by 2 bases; bases with no gene match: 13. CDR3 size: 16 residues. CDR3 DNA: TGTGCCAGCAGCTTATATTGGGGCGGGGGGACGATGGAGCAGTTCTTC. It codes for CASSLYWGGGTMEQFF. Looking up the rest from reference TRBV7-2 and TRBJ2-1 gives the full variable domain: GAGVSQSPSNKVTEKGKDVELRCDPISGHTALYWYRQSLGQGLEFLIYFQGNSAPDKSGLPSDRFSAERTGGSVSTLTIQRTQQEDSAVYLCASSLYWGGGTMEQFFGPGTRLTVL.

This clonotype has a count of ten or more. The rearrangement joins TRBV15 to TRBJ2-1, with unresolved D. Trimming shortened V by 1 base and J by 7 bases, and 8 bases separated the two germline ends. This CDR3 has 13 residues. CDR1 LNHNV and CDR2 YYDKDF come from the germline V gene (reference sequence). In DNA form, the CDR3 reads TGTGCCACCAGCAGAGTGGTGGGGAATGAGCAGTTCTTC. Residues: CATSRVVGNEQFF.

The sample holds many counts of this clonotype. The chain recombines TRBV7-8 with TRBJ2-5; a weak D match, TRBD1 (5 bases). V lost 5 bases and J lost 2, with 9 bases in between. CDR3 size: 13 residues. Per the germline V gene, CDR1 is SGHVS and CDR2 is FQNEAQ. CDR3 nucleotides: TGTGCCAGCAGCCGACAGCTACAAGAGACCCAGTACTTC. This codes for CASSRQLQETQYF.

Only a few counts were recorded for this clonotype. The chain links TRBV4-1 to TRBJ1-6; no clear D. This CDR3 is 12 amino acids long. From germline, CDR1 is MGHRA and CDR2 YSYEKL. V lost 6 bases and J 5 bases, leaving 5 bases between the germline ends. The CDR3 reads CASRLNNSPLHF. The CDR3 DNA follows: TGCGCCAGCAGGCTAAATAATTCACCCCTCCACTTT.

The chain couples TRBV5-6 to TRBJ2-7; D unresolved. Germline lookup yields CDR1 SGHDT and CDR2 YYEEEE. The CDR3 runs to 14 residues. V lost 2 bases and J lost 0, with 9 bases in between. Written as DNA, the CDR3 is TGTGCCAGCAGCTTCGGGCTCAGCTCCTACGAGCAGTACTTC. Translation: CASSFGLSSYEQYF.

This clonotype was detected ten times or more. J is TRBJ1-1 and V is TRBV7-2; the D is unclear. The CDR3 loop spans 17 amino acids. Trimming removed 6 bases at V and 0 bases at J, with 20 bases between. Germline V gene lookup returns CDR1 SGHTA and CDR2 FQGNSA. The DNA of the CDR3 is TGTGCCAGCAGTCCCAACCCCTATCAGGCGTTGAACACTGAAGCTTTCTTT. Translating it yields CASSPNPYQALNTEAFF.

This chain joins TRBV6-1 and TRBJ2-7; no clear D. Germline-derived CDR1 and CDR2 are MNHNS and SASEGT. V shed 8 bases and J shed 8 bases, with 10 bases lying between them. CDR3 size: 10 residues. Here the CDR3 reads CASGEGKQYF. The CDR3 bases are TGTGCCAGCGGGGAAGGCAAGCAGTACTTC.